The sequence of this TCR beta chain was determined in a study of T cell responses to AZD1222 COVID-19 vaccine. General study findings and limits: Sampled repertoires all dated from after the peak T cell response.

The data were produced by immunoSEQ multiplex PCR, yet TCRdb's version contains in-frame clones alone and is incomplete. The sample shows about 140,000 clones, approximately 89% of them seen only once. Turning to this clone: Antigen unknown.

V gave up 2 bases and J gave up 4 bases, with 11 bases separating them. This CDR3 region has 14 residues. Germline CDR1 reads MGHRA; CDR2 reads YSYEKL. This chain connects TRBV4-1 to TRBJ2-5; no reliable D call. The clonotype comes from an adult in good health. The specimen comprised peripheral blood, sampled on day 0 of AZD1222 vaccination. CDR3 amino acids: CASSQKSGSETQYF. Written as DNA, the CDR3 is TGCGCCAGCAGCCAAAAGTCGGGCTCAGAGACCCAGTACTTC.